A selection of T cell receptor beta chains follows, all from one sample in a study of patients and donors after allogeneic stem cell transplantation. Using its own MiXCR run on the RT-PCR reads, TCRdb lists one record per CDR3 protein. This table has 70,000 or so distinct CDR3 sequences, more than 20% appearing once. Source material: blood, either unsorted or a sorted T cell fraction (not recorded which). The receptors were sampled from a human donor who was either an allogeneic HSCT recipient or a stem cell or donor lymphocyte infusion donor (not recorded which). It is not recorded whose cells these are; they may come from a transplant donor. The CDR3 runs from the conserved cysteine through the conserved F or W. The D gene is left open where the match is weak. Not every row has a clone size; where given, it reads once, few, many or a size class.

D: TRBD2; V: TRBV7-2; size: many; J: TRBJ2-5; DNA: TGTGCCAGCAGCTTACAGCGGGGGGGCCAAGAGACCCAGTACTTC; CDR3: CASSLQRGGQETQYF
D: TRBD1; V: TRBV3-1; size: .; J: TRBJ1-2; DNA: TGTGCCAGCAGCCAAGAATCCAGGGGGCTTTCTGGCTACACCTTC; CDR3: CASSQESRGLSGYTF
D: TRBD1; V: TRBV20-1; size: many; J: TRBJ1-2; DNA: TGCAGTGCTAGTAGGACAGGGGAAGACTATGGCTACACCTTC; CDR3: CSASRTGEDYGYTF
D: .; V: TRBV29-1; size: many; J: TRBJ1-2; DNA: TGCAGCGTTGAGACTTATGGCTACACCTTC; CDR3: CSVETYGYTF
D: .; V: TRBV11-2; size: few; J: TRBJ1-1; DNA: TGTGCCAGCAGCTTGGGATACCGGGGAACTGAAGCTTTCTTT; CDR3: CASSLGYRGTEAFF
D: TRBD1; V: TRBV7-2; size: few; J: TRBJ1-3; DNA: TGTGCCAGCAGCCAAGTACAGGGGACAGCTGGAAACACCATATATTTT; CDR3: CASSQVQGTAGNTIYF
D: .; V: TRBV7-2; size: .; J: TRBJ2-5; DNA: TGTGCCAGCAGCTCGAGGGGACAAGAGACCCAGTACTTC; CDR3: CASSSRGQETQYF
D: TRBD2; V: TRBV20-1; size: .; J: TRBJ2-1; DNA: TGCAGTGCTAGACAACCAAGCGGGAAGAGCTCCTACAATGAGCAGTTCTTC; CDR3: CSARQPSGKSSYNEQFF
D: .; V: TRBV7-9; size: many; J: TRBJ2-7; DNA: TGTGCCAGCAGCTCGACTAGTAGCGAGCAGTACTTC; CDR3: CASSSTSSEQYF
D: TRBD1; V: TRBV2; size: many; J: TRBJ1-1; DNA: TGTGCCAGCAGCGTACAGGGGGCGTCTAACACTGAAGCTTTCTTT; CDR3: CASSVQGASNTEAFF
D: TRBD1; V: TRBV7-8; size: few; J: TRBJ2-1; DNA: TGTGCCAGCAGCTTATCTCGGGACAGGGGTTGGGAGCAGTTCTTC; CDR3: CASSLSRDRGWEQFF
D: .; V: TRBV2; size: .; J: TRBJ2-2; DNA: TGTGCCAGCAGTGGAGATTATGCGAACACCGGGGAGCTGTTTTTT; CDR3: CASSGDYANTGELFF
D: TRBD2; V: TRBV20-1; size: .; J: TRBJ2-1; DNA: TGCAGTGCTAGGAGGGTAGCGGGTCGCGATGAGCAGTTCTTC; CDR3: CSARRVAGRDEQFF
D: .; V: TRBV5-1; size: .; J: TRBJ2-1; DNA: TGCGCCAGCAGCTTTTTAATAGGGAATGAGCAGTTCTTC; CDR3: CASSFLIGNEQFF
D: TRBD1; V: TRBV7-9; size: medium-sized; J: TRBJ1-1; DNA: TGTGCCAGCAGTTCGACAGGGCTTGAAGCTTTCTTT; CDR3: CASSSTGLEAFF
D: .; V: TRBV6-6; size: .; J: TRBJ2-3; DNA: TGTGCCAGCAGCCAGCTGCCTGGAGATACGCAGTATTTT; CDR3: CASSQLPGDTQYF
D: .; V: TRBV6-6; size: few; J: TRBJ2-4; DNA: TGTGCCAGCAGTTACGGGGGCGCCAAAAACATTCAGTACTTC; CDR3: CASSYGGAKNIQYF
D: .; V: TRBV7-2; size: .; J: TRBJ2-5; DNA: TGTGCCAGCAGCTTTGGGTTCGTGGGCAGGGCAGAGACCCAGTACTTC; CDR3: CASSFGFVGRAETQYF
D: .; V: TRBV15; size: .; J: TRBJ1-1; DNA: TGTGCCACCAGCCTGAGCCCTGGTTTGCGCACTGAAGCTTTCTTT; CDR3: CATSLSPGLRTEAFF
D: .; V: TRBV7-6; size: .; J: TRBJ2-3; DNA: TGTGCCAGCAGCTCGCCAGGGGGCACAGATACGCAGTATTTT; CDR3: CASSSPGGTDTQYF
D: .; V: TRBV7-9; size: .; J: TRBJ1-4; DNA: TGTGCCAGCAGCTTAAGGGGAGAGGCTTATGAAAAACTGTTTTTT; CDR3: CASSLRGEAYEKLFF
D: TRBD1; V: TRBV7-8; size: .; J: TRBJ2-2; DNA: TGTGCCAGCAGCTTACCGGGACAGGGTGGCGGGGAGCTGTTTTTT; CDR3: CASSLPGQGGGELFF
D: TRBD2; V: TRBV10-3; size: few; J: TRBJ2-7; DNA: TGTGCCGCTGCTAGCGGGGGAATACTCTACGAGCAGTACTTC; CDR3: CAAASGGILYEQYF
D: .; V: TRBV3-1; size: .; J: TRBJ2-1; DNA: TGTGCCAGCAGCCACCGTGGGGTCCTAGGTTCGGGTGAGCAGTTCTTC; CDR3: CASSHRGVLGSGEQFF
D: TRBD1; V: TRBV10-3; size: .; J: TRBJ1-1; DNA: TGTGCCATCAGTGCCCACGGACAGGGTGGGCCTGAAGCTTTCTTT; CDR3: CAISAHGQGGPEAFF
D: .; V: TRBV3-1; size: few; J: TRBJ1-5; DNA: TGTGCCAGCAGCCAAACCCTCCGGGCTGTACACCAGCATTTT; CDR3: CASSQTLRAVHQHF
D: .; V: TRBV20-1; size: .; J: TRBJ2-7; DNA: TGCAGTGCTAGAGCCTTTGTCACAGGGCGGGAGAGCTACGAGCAGTACTTC; CDR3: CSARAFVTGRESYEQYF
D: .; V: TRBV12-3/TRBV12-4; size: few; J: TRBJ1-1; DNA: TGTGCCAGCTTTCCCAATTCCCCTGAAGCTTTCTTT; CDR3: CASFPNSPEAFF
D: TRBD1; V: TRBV28; size: many; J: TRBJ1-6; DNA: TGTGCCAGCATTCCCCGGGACAGGGGTTTTTCACCCCTCCACTTT; CDR3: CASIPRDRGFSPLHF
D: TRBD1; V: TRBV7-2; size: few; J: TRBJ1-2; DNA: TGTGCCAGCAGCGTCGACAGGGGCGGAGTGATTAACTATGGCTACACCTTC; CDR3: CASSVDRGGVINYGYTF
D: TRBD1; V: TRBV6-1; size: .; J: TRBJ2-5; DNA: TGTGCCAGCAGTGTAACAGGGGCGGGAGAGACCCAGTACTTC; CDR3: CASSVTGAGETQYF
D: TRBD2; V: TRBV7-8; size: .; J: TRBJ2-1; DNA: TGTGCCAGCAGCTTAGGGGGCGGGAGCGGAGAGCAGTTCTTC; CDR3: CASSLGGGSGEQFF
D: TRBD1; V: TRBV7-7; size: .; J: TRBJ1-1; DNA: TGTGCCAGCAGCCCCACCGGGACAGGGAATTACACTGAAGCTTTCTTT; CDR3: CASSPTGTGNYTEAFF
D: .; V: TRBV7-2; size: few; J: TRBJ2-6; DNA: TGTGCCAGCAGCTCTGGGGCCAACGTCCTGACTTTC; CDR3: CASSSGANVLTF
D: .; V: TRBV12-3/TRBV12-4; size: .; J: TRBJ2-7; DNA: TGTGCCAGCAGTCCTCAGGGAAGCTCCTACGAGCAGTACTTC; CDR3: CASSPQGSSYEQYF
D: TRBD1; V: TRBV5-1; size: .; J: TRBJ2-3; DNA: TGCGCCAGCAGCTTGGCAGGCTACAGGGGCGCTGGGACAGATACGCAGTATTTT; CDR3: CASSLAGYRGAGTDTQYF
D: .; V: TRBV28; size: .; J: TRBJ2-3; DNA: TGTGCCAGCAGTCTGGATAGAAACACAGATACGCAGTATTTT; CDR3: CASSLDRNTDTQYF
D: .; V: TRBV19; size: few; J: TRBJ1-1; DNA: TGTGCCAGTAGTATGGGGGTAGGAGGGAACACTGAAGCTTTCTTT; CDR3: CASSMGVGGNTEAFF
D: TRBD1; V: TRBV5-4; size: many; J: TRBJ1-1; DNA: TGTGCCAGCAGCCCACCCGGGGCCCGCCAGGGGGCTCCGAACACTGAAGCTTTCTTT; CDR3: CASSPPGARQGAPNTEAFF